Below are 29 T cell receptor beta chains sequenced from a single sample in a study of shared clonotypes between healthy human individuals (dated by TCRdb to 2020 to 2022). The library was obtained by the immunoSEQ multiplex PCR assay. TCRdb re-hosts the immuneACCESS table, in-frame sequences only. Its copies lack some clones; in the studies checked, an unresolved V gene accounts for under half of them, and the cause for the rest is not known. This sample gives millions of clones in total; 85% to 95% of them show up just once. 0.13% of the sample is in the top ten clones. Sample: naive CD4+ T cells sorted from blood. What this sample's cell subset or site label stands for: CD45RA+ positively selected. The receptor source for this set is a man younger than 35 in good health.

The chain joins TRBV27 to TRBJ1-4; TRBD1 matches 7 bases. Germline V gene sequence: CDR1 MNHEY, CDR2 SMNVEV (reference sequence). The V segment lost 6 bases and the J segment 0 bases; nucleotides outside the gene matches: 4. The CDR3 has 15 residues. CDR3 sequence reads: CASRDGTATNEKLFF. CDR3 DNA: TGTGCCAGCAGAGACGGGACAGCAACTAATGAAAAACTGTTTTTT.

The genes are TRBV30 and TRBJ2-1; TRBD2 aligns across 10 bases. This CDR3 is 13 amino acids long. V shed 2 bases and J 9 bases; nucleotides not matched to a gene: 4. Germline CDR1 reads GTSNPN; CDR2 reads SVGIG (reference sequence). The CDR3 nucleotides read TGTGCCTGGAGTCCAGCGGGAGGGGGTGAGCAGTTCTTC. This gives the protein CAWSPAGGGEQFF.

The chain has TRBV2 and TRBJ2-2, with no clear D. V was cut by 6 bases and J by 2 bases, with 10 bases left in between. Germline V gene data show CDR1 as SNHLY and CDR2 as FYNNEI. This CDR3 region has 14 residues. The CDR3 sequence: CASRGNSNTGELFF. In DNA form, the CDR3 reads TGTGCCAGCAGGGGTAACAGTAACACCGGGGAGCTGTTTTTT.

The V and J genes are TRBV28 and TRBJ1-1, with 10 nucleotides matching TRBD1. From germline, CDR1 is MDHEN and CDR2 SYDVKM. The CDR3 is 14 residues long. V trimming: 5 bases; J trimming: 9 bases; junction bases outside the gene matches: 9. The CDR3 is CASSPPGQGTKAFF. The CDR3, as DNA: TGTGCCAGCAGTCCTCCGGGACAGGGGACCAAAGCTTTCTTT.

V usage is TRBV4-1 and J usage is TRBJ2-1, with D uncertain. Germline CDR1 MGHRA, CDR2 YSYEKL. The CDR3 extends over 17 amino acids. Between the trimmed V and J ends, which lost 0 bases and 0 bases, there was a span of 12 bases. This CDR3 reads CASSQDQSRSSYNEQFF. The CDR3 coding sequence is TGCGCCAGCAGCCAAGATCAATCCCGGAGCTCCTACAATGAGCAGTTCTTC.

CDR3 residues: CASSLDREVVGELFF. In DNA, the CDR3 is TGCGCCAGCAGCTTGGACAGGGAGGTAGTAGGGGAGCTGTTTTTT. The chain recombines TRBV5-1 with TRBJ2-2, with D perhaps given as TRBD1 or TRBD2 (6 bases each). From germline, CDR1 is SGHRS and CDR2 YFSETQ. The length of the CDR3 is 15 residues. Trimming removed 0 bases at V and 8 bases at J, with 14 bases between.

Regarding this clone: The same CDR3 can be traced to other DNA sequences in this sample. V usage is TRBV18 and J usage is TRBJ2-7, with TRBD2 identical over 10 bases. This CDR3 region has 16 residues. J lost 7 bases, V lost 0 bases, and 9 bases had no gene match. Germline lookup yields CDR1 KGHSH and CDR2 LQKENI. The CDR3 is CASSPPIAGGPREQYF. DNA of the CDR3: TGTGCCAGCTCACCACCGATAGCGGGAGGACCCAGAGAGCAGTACTTC.

To note about this clone: Other DNA sequences of this sample code for an identical CDR3. This chain uses TRBV30 with TRBJ2-3, with D uncertain. CDR1 and CDR2 from the germline V gene are GTSNPN and SVGIG (reference sequence). CDR3 length: 13 amino acids. V was trimmed by 0 bases and J by 0 bases, leaving 4 bases between them. CDR3 in DNA: TGTGCCTGGAGTGTACGGAGCACAGATACGCAGTATTTT. Translated: CAWSVRSTDTQYF.

The chain links TRBV2 to TRBJ2-5; 10 nucleotides agree with TRBD2. This CDR3 region has 14 residues. Looked up from germline, CDR1 is SNHLY and CDR2 is FYNNEI. V lost 5 bases to trimming and J lost 6 bases; unmatched junction nucleotides: 6. The CDR3: CASSPGLARKTQYF. The CDR3, as DNA: TGTGCCAGCAGTCCGGGACTAGCGAGGAAGACCCAGTACTTC.

The chain uses TRBV28 and TRBJ2-7; no clear D. The germline gives CDR1 MDHEN, CDR2 SYDVKM. Trimming took off 7 bases at V and 2 bases at J, with 6 bases between the two ends. The CDR3 loop spans 11 amino acids. CDR3 nucleotide sequence: TGTGCCAGCATAGATGCCTACGAGCAGTACTTC. Protein sequence: CASIDAYEQYF.

The chain uses TRBV6-1 and TRBJ2-3; D not resolved. CDR1 is MNHNS, CDR2 SASEGT, per germline. V gave up 4 bases and J gave up 7 bases, with 9 bases separating them. This CDR3 has 12 residues. CDR3 protein: CASSVDGYTQYF. In DNA form, the CDR3 reads TGTGCCAGCAGTGTTGACGGGTATACGCAGTATTTT.

The J gene is TRBJ1-5, the V gene TRBV5-1; D ambiguous. There are 13 residues in the CDR3. V was trimmed by 4 bases and J by 1 base, leaving 6 bases between them. Per the germline V gene, CDR1 is SGHRS and CDR2 is YFSETQ. CDR3 sequence: CASSPLSNQPQHF. CDR3 nucleotides: TGCGCCAGCAGCCCTCTAAGCAATCAGCCCCAGCATTTT.

This clone appeared a single time. V and J are TRBV4-1 and TRBJ2-7; 8 bases agree with TRBD1. Trimming took 4 bases from V and 6 from J; bases not matched to a gene: 14. This CDR3 region has 16 residues. Germline CDR1 and CDR2: MGHRA and YSYEKL. Here the CDR3 DNA reads TGCGCCAGCAGCCCTCTCAACGGGCAGGGGGCAGGCGAGCAGTACTTC. Its translation is CASSPLNGQGAGEQYF.

In regard to this clone: This sample also contains other DNA sequences that code for the same CDR3. The chain carries TRBV5-1 and TRBJ2-7; D possibly corresponds to TRBD2 (6 bases). Germline CDR1 and CDR2: SGHRS and YFSETQ. V dropped 0 bases and J dropped 7 bases, with 11 bases sitting between them. The CDR3 contains 13 residues. CDR3 coding DNA: TGCGCCAGCAGCTTGGACGGGGCGGGAGAGCAGTACTTC. Its translation: CASSLDGAGEQYF.

The rearrangement joins TRBV7-2 to TRBJ1-1, with unresolved D. The CDR3 loop spans 13 amino acids. The V end was cut by 5 bases, the J end by 1 base, with 8 bases between. Germline CDR1 SGHTA, CDR2 FQGNSA. As DNA, the CDR3 is TGTGCCAGCAGCCCCGAAGGGAACACTGAAGCTTTCTTT. Its protein product is CASSPEGNTEAFF.

The V gene is TRBV5-4, the J gene TRBJ2-1, with 10 bases matching TRBD2. The germline gives CDR1 SGHNT, CDR2 YYREEE (reference sequence). V lost 0 bases and J lost 10; bases outside the gene matches: 7. CDR3 length: 15 amino acids. The CDR3 reads CASSLGTSGKGEQFF. CDR3 DNA sequence: TGTGCCAGCAGCTTGGGCACTAGCGGGAAAGGGGAGCAGTTCTTC.

This clone was seen only a few times. The chain combines TRBV30 with TRBJ2-5; perhaps TRBD1 as D (5 bases). Germline V gene sequence: CDR1 GTSNPN, CDR2 SVGIG (reference sequence). Trimming left V 8 bases short and J 2 bases short, with 12 bases between. The CDR3 sequence is 12 residues long. The CDR3 coding sequence is TGTGCCGCCCAGGGTTGGCAAGAGACCCAGTACTTC. As protein: CAAQGWQETQYF.

The chain's CDR3 is CAISLDSRYEQYF. CDR3 bases: TGTGCCATCAGTTTGGACTCCCGCTACGAGCAGTACTTC. V is TRBV10-3 and J is TRBJ2-7; D may be TRBD2 (5 bases). CDR3 length: 13 residues. From germline, CDR1 is ENHRY and CDR2 SYGVKD. Trimming took 5 bases from V and 3 from J, leaving 11 bases between them.

The chain links TRBV18 to TRBJ2-1, with 9 bases matching TRBD1. The germline V gene encodes CDR1 KGHSH and CDR2 LQKENI. CDR3 length equals 15 residues. With V trimmed by 4 bases and J by 6 bases, 7 bases remained unmatched. The CDR3 sequence is CASSLGTGLGNEQFF. The DNA of the CDR3 is TGTGCCAGCTCACTCGGGACAGGGCTGGGCAATGAGCAGTTCTTC.

The chain combines TRBV5-1 with TRBJ2-3, with a weak D call TRBD2 (6 bases). Trimming took 5 bases from V and 5 from J, leaving 18 bases between them. CDR1 is SGHRS and CDR2 is YFSETQ in the germline V gene. The CDR3 is 15 amino acids. CDR3 amino acids: CASRARPSVEDTQYF. The CDR3 bases are TGCGCCAGCAGGGCCCGGCCTAGCGTTGAAGATACGCAGTATTTT.

The rearrangement links TRBV5-1 to TRBJ2-7; TRBD1 might be the D (6 bases). Germline-derived CDR1 and CDR2 are SGHRS and YFSETQ. The CDR3 is 15 amino acids. Trimming left V 0 bases short and J 3 bases short, with 13 bases between. The CDR3 coding sequence is TGCGCCAGCAGCTTGGACAGGGTATCGGGCTACGAGCAGTACTTC. Its translation: CASSLDRVSGYEQYF.

This clone was detected once. The chain links TRBV10-2 to TRBJ2-1; 10 positions agree with TRBD2. The V gene end was trimmed by 3 bases and the J gene end by 7 bases; junction bases not matched to a gene: 9. CDR1 and CDR2 from the germline V gene are WSHSY and SAAADI. This CDR3 has 16 amino acids. CDR3 in DNA: TGCGCCAGCAGTGAATGGTTAGCGGGAGGTAGGAATGAGCAGTTCTTC. Its translation: CASSEWLAGGRNEQFF.

The V and J genes are TRBV6-1 and TRBJ2-2; tentative D call: TRBD2 (6 bases). Trimming took 4 bases from V and 6 from J, leaving 15 bases between them. Germline V gives CDR1 MNHNS, CDR2 SASEGT. CDR3 length: 15 amino acids. DNA of the CDR3: TGTGCCAGCAGTGTTTCCTGGGAGGTCGCCGGGGAGCTGTTTTTT. Amino acid sequence: CASSVSWEVAGELFF.

This rearrangement joins TRBV2 to TRBJ1-6, with unresolved D. The CDR3 runs to 14 residues. Germline V gene lookup returns CDR1 SNHLY and CDR2 FYNNEI. Trimming pared 6 bases from V and 7 bases from J, leaving 13 bases between. CDR3 DNA: TGTGCCAGCAGCTTAGCCGGAGCGAATTCACCCCTCCACTTT. Its translation: CASSLAGANSPLHF.

This chain uses TRBV5-1 with TRBJ1-6; D ambiguous. Germline-derived CDR1 and CDR2 are SGHRS and YFSETQ. Between the trimmed V and J ends, which lost 0 bases and 8 bases, there was a span of 15 bases. The CDR3 contains 16 residues. The CDR3, as DNA: TGCGCCAGCAGCTTGGGCGCTCCCCACGGGGATTCACCCCTCCACTTT. This encodes CASSLGAPHGDSPLHF.

The V call is TRBV5-4, the J call TRBJ1-2; a weak D match, TRBD1 (6 bases). CDR1 and CDR2 (germline): SGHNT, YYREEE (reference sequence). V was shortened by 2 bases and J by 0 bases, with 14 bases between the two germline ends. This CDR3 has 16 residues. This chain's CDR3 is CASSFGGARSNYGYTF. As DNA, the CDR3 is TGTGCCAGCAGCTTCGGGGGGGCGAGGTCTAACTATGGCTACACCTTC.

This chain joins TRBV10-2 and TRBJ2-4, with D perhaps matching TRBD1 (6 bases). Per germline, CDR1 WSHSY and CDR2 SAAADI. The V and J ends lost 7 bases and 2 bases respectively, with 15 bases between them. CDR3 size: 15 residues. The CDR3 loop is CASTMVGGTKNIQYF. The CDR3 bases are TGCGCCAGCACCATGGTTGGGGGCACCAAAAACATTCAGTACTTC.

The rearrangement joins TRBV27 to TRBJ1-4, with D unclear. V was shortened by 3 bases and J by 2 bases, with 19 bases between the two germline ends. The germline gives CDR1 MNHEY, CDR2 SMNVEV (reference sequence). This CDR3 spans 18 amino acids. In DNA form, the CDR3 reads TGTGCCAGCAGTTTTCTGGGCAGCCGCTCAACTACTAATGAAAAACTGTTTTTT. The encoded protein is CASSFLGSRSTTNEKLFF. Supplemented by reference TRBV27 and TRBJ1-4, the full variable domain reads EAQVTQNPRYLITVTGKKLTVTCSQNMNHEYMSWYRQDPGLGLRQIYYSMNVEVTDKGDVPEGYKVSRKEKRNFPLILESPSPNQTSLYFCASSFLGSRSTTNEKLFFGSGTQLSVL.

This CDR3 reads CASRMDTHSGNTIYF. The CDR3 DNA reads as TGTGCCAGCAGGATGGACACCCACTCTGGAAACACCATATATTTT. V is TRBV6-5 and J is TRBJ1-3; maybe TRBD1 (5 bases). CDR1 is MNHEY and CDR2 is SVGAGI in the germline V gene. The CDR3 has 15 amino acids. V was shortened by 6 bases and J by 0 bases, with 12 bases between the two germline ends.